These 30 T cell receptor beta chains were all obtained from the same sample, sequenced in a study of OX40 agonist ivuxolimab in advanced cancers. Here immunoSEQ multiplex PCR was the method, and the copy in TCRdb shows in-frame clones only, minus some. The table records around 53,000 clones, around 84% of them present only once. Specimen: CD4+ or CD8+ T cells sorted from blood, collected in a trial of the OX40 agonist ivuxolimab. These receptors were obtained from an adult with an advanced solid tumor such as melanoma, head and neck, liver or kidney cancer.

This chain joins TRBV6-5 and TRBJ1-1; 7 bases are shared with TRBD1. The CDR3 consists of 13 residues. Unmatched junction bases numbered 2, after V lost 6 bases and J lost 1 base. Germline V gene sequence: CDR1 MNHEY, CDR2 SVGAGI. CDR3 residues: CASRRQGNTEAFF. The CDR3 nucleotides read TGTGCCAGCAGGCGACAGGGGAACACTGAAGCTTTCTTT.

The J gene is TRBJ1-2, the V gene TRBV6-6; D remains unclear. Germline CDR1 reads MNHNY; CDR2 reads SVGAGI (reference sequence). V lost 4 bases and J 0 bases, leaving 15 bases between the germline ends. The CDR3 has 16 residues. CDR3: CASSSQVEMPNYGYTF. The CDR3 DNA is TGTGCCAGCAGTTCCCAGGTGGAGATGCCTAACTATGGCTACACCTTC.

The V and J genes are TRBV2 and TRBJ2-2; 7 nucleotides align to TRBD2. The CDR3 is made up of 15 amino acids. Germline assignment: CDR1 SNHLY and CDR2 FYNNEI. With V trimmed by 3 bases and J by 7 bases, 8 bases remained unmatched. Here the CDR3 DNA reads TGTGCCAGCAGTGAGGACGGGGGAGGGGACGGGGAGCTGTTTTTT. Translating gives CASSEDGGGDGELFF.

The V gene is TRBV4-3, the J gene TRBJ1-2; the match to TRBD1 covers 9 bases. The CDR3 length is 15 residues. CDR1 is LGHNA and CDR2 is YSLEER in the germline V gene. V gave up 3 bases and J gave up 6 bases; unmatched junction bases: 8. The CDR3 sequence is CASSQFRTGDDGYTF. The CDR3 DNA reads TGCGCCAGCAGCCAGTTTCGGACAGGGGACGATGGCTACACCTTC.

In this sample, this clone turned up a few times. This rearrangement joins TRBV4-2 to TRBJ2-7, with D hard to call. The CDR3 extends over 16 amino acids. Trimming took off 5 bases at V and 2 bases at J, with 19 bases between the two ends. CDR1 and CDR2 (germline): LGHNA, YNFKEQ. CDR3 in amino acids: CASSFRQDREAYEQYF. The CDR3, as DNA: TGTGCCAGCAGCTTTCGCCAGGACCGAGAAGCCTACGAGCAGTACTTC.

The chain links TRBV11-2 to TRBJ2-1; 9 bases match TRBD1. This CDR3 comprises 14 residues. Trimming removed 5 bases from V and 6 bases from J; junction bases left unmatched: 5. CDR1 is SGHAT, CDR2 FQNNGV, per germline. CDR3: CASSHRDRANEQFF. Here the CDR3 DNA reads TGTGCCAGCAGCCACCGGGACAGGGCCAATGAGCAGTTCTTC.

J is TRBJ2-1 and V is TRBV4-1, with 9 bases aligning to TRBD1. CDR1 is MGHRA, CDR2 YSYEKL, per germline. Losses at the gene ends were 0 bases for V and 5 bases for J; bases not matched to a gene: 5. The CDR3 runs to 16 residues. CDR3: CASSQEPTGGNNEQFF. In DNA form, the CDR3 reads TGCGCCAGCAGCCAAGAACCGACAGGGGGGAACAATGAGCAGTTCTTC.

J is TRBJ2-3 and V is TRBV9; a possible D gene is TRBD1 (6 bases). The germline CDR1 and CDR2 sequences are SGDLS and YYNGEE. Trimming cost V 3 bases and J 5 bases, with 7 bases left between them. CDR3 length: 12 amino acids. The CDR3 DNA reads as TGTGCCAGCAGCGAAGGGGGAGATACGCAGTATTTT. It encodes CASSEGGDTQYF.

In its sample, this clone was seen a few times. This may come from a read error, since a much larger clone is one base off. The same CDR3 is also encoded by other DNA sequences in this sample. The chain couples TRBV19 to TRBJ1-5; 7 nucleotides align to TRBD1. V was pared by 3 bases and J by 5 bases, with 4 bases of the junction left unmatched. In germline, CDR1 is LNHDA, CDR2 SQIVND (reference sequence). The CDR3 is 14 amino acids. The DNA for the CDR3 is TGTGCCAGTAGTATTTGGACAGGCGATCAGCCCCAGCATTTT. Encoded protein: CASSIWTGDQPQHF.

The V gene is TRBV4-3, the J gene TRBJ2-1, with D possibly TRBD2 on 7 matching bases. With 0 bases removed from V and 5 bases from J, the gap between germline ends came to 14 bases. The CDR3 sequence is 16 residues long. Germline CDR1 reads LGHNA; CDR2 reads YSLEER. In DNA form, the CDR3 reads TGCGCCAGCAGCCAAGATAGGGGGGGACGGAACAATGAGCAGTTCTTC. Its protein product is CASSQDRGGRNNEQFF.

The chain recombines TRBV30 with TRBJ2-7, with TRBD1 matching over 9 bases. V shed 0 bases, J shed 4 bases, and the junction held 7 bases outside the gene matches. Germline assignment: CDR1 GTSNPN and CDR2 SVGIG (reference sequence). CDR3 length equals 15 residues. The CDR3 sequence: CAWSVGQGLKYEQYF. The CDR3 nucleotides read TGTGCCTGGAGTGTCGGACAGGGGCTAAAATACGAGCAGTACTTC.

The chain recombines TRBV7-2 with TRBJ2-3; D is possibly TRBD2 (6 bases). Germline V lookup: CDR1 SGHTA, CDR2 FQGNSA. This CDR3 spans 15 amino acids. Trimming took off 0 bases at V and 3 bases at J, with 10 bases between the two ends. This CDR3 reads CASSLAGGWTDTQYF. For the CDR3, the DNA is TGTGCCAGCAGCTTAGCGGGGGGTTGGACAGATACGCAGTATTTT.

The genes are TRBV7-6 and TRBJ2-7, with D possibly being TRBD1 or TRBD2 (5 bases each). CDR1 SGHVS and CDR2 FNYEAQ come from the germline V gene. The CDR3 loop spans 15 amino acids. V dropped 4 bases and J dropped 3 bases, with 16 bases sitting between them. CDR3 sequence: CASSSFGGAGYEQYF. The CDR3 nucleotides are TGTGCCAGCAGCTCTTTCGGTGGGGCGGGCTACGAGCAGTACTTC.

The chain joins TRBV6-5 to TRBJ2-5; unclear D gene. Trimming removed 0 bases from V and 9 bases from J, with 17 bases in between. The CDR3 runs to 15 residues. Germline CDR1 reads MNHEY; CDR2 reads SVGAGI. The DNA of the CDR3 is TGTGCCAGCAGTTACTCAGAGGACCTTCCCTTGGCCCAGTACTTC. It is translated as CASSYSEDLPLAQYF.

The V gene is TRBV9, the J gene TRBJ2-2; D is uncertain. The V gene lost 0 bases and the J gene lost 7 bases, with 7 bases spanning the gap. CDR1 and CDR2 (germline): SGDLS, YYNGEE. This CDR3 comprises 13 residues. Here the CDR3 DNA reads TGTGCCAGCAGCGTAGGCTGGGGCGGGGAGCTGTTTTTT. It specifies CASSVGWGGELFF. The entire variable domain, with the rest obtained from reference TRBV9 and TRBJ2-2, is as follows: DSGVTQTPKHLITATGQRVTLRCSPRSGDLSVYWYQQSLDQGLQFLIQYYNGEERAKGNILERFSAQQFPDLHSELNLSSLELGDSALYFCASSVGWGGELFFGEGSRLTVL.

This clone has just a few counts. CDR3 sequence (DNA): TGTGCCAGCAGCTTGTGGGACGGAGTCTACGAGCAGTACTTC. Its protein is CASSLWDGVYEQYF. V and J are TRBV5-5 and TRBJ2-7; the D call may be TRBD1 or TRBD2 (5 bases each). The ends were cut back, 1 base at V and 3 bases at J, with 11 bases in the middle. This CDR3 spans 14 amino acids. Germline V lookup: CDR1 SGHKS, CDR2 YYEKEE (reference sequence). Full variable domain (rest looked up from reference TRBV5-5 and TRBJ2-7): DAGVTQSPTHLIKTRGQQVTLRCSPISGHKSVSWYQQVLGQGPQFIFQYYEKEERGRGNFPDRFSARQFPNYSSELNVNALLLGDSALYLCASSLWDGVYEQYFGPGTRLTVT.

The chain carries TRBV6-5 and TRBJ1-1; D possibly corresponds to TRBD1 (6 bases). The CDR3 length is 13 residues. Germline V gene data show CDR1 as MNHEY and CDR2 as SVGAGI. V was shortened by 6 bases and J by 4 bases, with 12 bases between the two germline ends. CDR3 sequence reads: CASSFGQLTEAFF. The DNA for the CDR3 is TGTGCCAGCAGCTTTGGACAGCTCACTGAAGCTTTCTTT.

The chain has TRBV7-9 and TRBJ1-6; tentative D call: TRBD1 (5 bases). The germline V and J ends were trimmed by 11 bases and 9 bases, with 26 bases remaining between them. Germline V gives CDR1 SEHNR, CDR2 FQNEAQ (reference sequence). This CDR3 has 16 residues. The chain's CDR3 is CAWGGDLSGPSSPLHF. Written as DNA, the CDR3 is TGTGCCTGGGGGGGGGACCTCTCCGGGCCTAGTTCACCCCTCCACTTT.

The V call is TRBV20-1, the J call TRBJ2-2; D is uncertain. Germline values: CDR1 DFQATT, CDR2 SNEGSKA (reference sequence). CDR3 length: 10 residues. Trimming stripped 3 bases from V and 8 bases from J, with 4 bases between. The CDR3 protein is CSASSGELFF. The CDR3, as DNA: TGCAGTGCTAGTTCGGGGGAGCTGTTTTTT.

This chain connects TRBV19 to TRBJ1-1; 7 bases are shared with TRBD1. The CDR3 spans 15 residues. From germline, CDR1 is LNHDA and CDR2 SQIVND (reference sequence). Losses at the gene ends were 5 bases for V and 0 bases for J; bases not matched to a gene: 6. For the CDR3, the DNA is TGTGCCAGTAGTGGTGACAGGGAAATGAACACTGAAGCTTTCTTT. Amino acids: CASSGDREMNTEAFF.

J is TRBJ2-6 and V is TRBV7-3, with unresolved D. Between the trimmed V and J ends, which lost 0 bases and 0 bases, there was a span of 9 bases. This CDR3 is built from 17 residues. Per germline, CDR1 SGHTA and CDR2 FQGTGA. The CDR3 coding sequence is TGTGCCAGCAGCTTAACAGGGTCCAGCTCTGGGGCCAACGTCCTGACTTTC. Translating it yields CASSLTGSSSGANVLTF.

The genes are TRBV4-3 and TRBJ2-5; 8 positions agree with TRBD2. V trimming: 0 bases; J trimming: 0 bases; junction bases outside the gene matches: 3. The CDR3 covers 16 residues. Germline assignment: CDR1 LGHNA and CDR2 YSLEER. CDR3 coding DNA: TGCGCCAGCAGCCAAGAAACTAGCGGCTACCAAGAGACCCAGTACTTC. Its translation: CASSQETSGYQETQYF.

The chain combines TRBV10-3 with TRBJ2-4, with D possibly matching TRBD2 (6 bases). V was clipped by 1 base and J by 2 bases, with 15 bases between them. This CDR3 is 17 amino acids long. Germline V gene data show CDR1 as ENHRY and CDR2 as SYGVKD. The chain's CDR3 is CAISEFVEGRSKNIQYF. CDR3 bases: TGTGCCATCAGTGAGTTTGTGGAGGGGCGTTCCAAAAACATTCAGTACTTC.

The V call is TRBV5-6, the J call TRBJ2-3; 9 bases match TRBD1. CDR1 is SGHDT, CDR2 YYEEEE, per germline. The CDR3 has 18 amino acids. The trim removed 0 bases at V and 1 base at J, leaving 9 bases unmatched. The CDR3 reads CASSLAKDRGLGTDTQYF. The CDR3 nucleotides read TGTGCCAGCAGCTTGGCCAAAGACAGGGGGTTAGGCACAGATACGCAGTATTTT.

CDR3 nucleotides: TGTGCCAGCAGCTCCGGGGTTCTCAATGAGCAGTTCTTC. Protein product: CASSSGVLNEQFF. The chain links TRBV7-9 to TRBJ2-1; a weak D match, TRBD2 (5 bases). V lost 4 bases, J lost 6 bases, and 10 bases lay in between. The CDR3 sequence is 13 residues long. CDR1 and CDR2 from the germline V gene are SEHNR and FQNEAQ (reference sequence).

The rearrangement joins TRBV9 to TRBJ2-3; D is unresolved. CDR1 and CDR2 from the germline V gene are SGDLS and YYNGEE. The V and J ends lost 6 bases and 1 base respectively, with 12 bases between them. The CDR3 consists of 14 residues. This CDR3 is CASNLLGGTDTQYF. CDR3 bases: TGTGCCAGCAACCTTCTTGGGGGCACAGATACGCAGTATTTT.

The J gene is TRBJ2-1, the V gene TRBV7-3; unclear D gene. The germline V and J ends were trimmed by 1 base and 0 bases, with 7 bases remaining between them. The germline V gene encodes CDR1 SGHTA and CDR2 FQGTGA. The CDR3 has 15 amino acids. CDR3 coding DNA: TGTGCCAGCAGCTTAATGGAGAGCTCCTACAATGAGCAGTTCTTC. Translated, it gives CASSLMESSYNEQFF.

The chain joins TRBV28 to TRBJ2-1, with D possibly TRBD1 on 5 matching bases. Germline lookup yields CDR1 MDHEN and CDR2 SYDVKM. Trimming cost V 5 bases and J 7 bases, with 12 bases left between them. The CDR3 runs 13 residues. CDR3 bases: TGTGCCAGCAGTAGGGGTATTGGAAATGAGCAGTTCTTC. Its translation is CASSRGIGNEQFF.

The rearrangement uses TRBV19 and TRBJ2-2, with D hard to call. This CDR3 has 13 amino acids. The germline V gene has CDR1 LNHDA and CDR2 SQIVND (reference sequence). The V end was cut by 4 bases, the J end by 3 bases, with 6 bases between. The CDR3 DNA sequence: TGTGCCAGTAGTAGCCTAGACACCGGGGAGCTGTTTTTT. This gives the protein CASSSLDTGELFF.

V and J are TRBV19 and TRBJ1-1; 8 nucleotides align to TRBD1. Germline-derived CDR1 and CDR2 are LNHDA and SQIVND (reference sequence). The CDR3 is 17 residues long. J lost 3 bases, V lost 4 bases, and 13 bases had no gene match. The CDR3, as DNA: TGTGCCAGTAGTACCCTCATCAGGGGGCGTTCGGACACTGAAGCTTTCTTT. Amino acids: CASSTLIRGRSDTEAFF.